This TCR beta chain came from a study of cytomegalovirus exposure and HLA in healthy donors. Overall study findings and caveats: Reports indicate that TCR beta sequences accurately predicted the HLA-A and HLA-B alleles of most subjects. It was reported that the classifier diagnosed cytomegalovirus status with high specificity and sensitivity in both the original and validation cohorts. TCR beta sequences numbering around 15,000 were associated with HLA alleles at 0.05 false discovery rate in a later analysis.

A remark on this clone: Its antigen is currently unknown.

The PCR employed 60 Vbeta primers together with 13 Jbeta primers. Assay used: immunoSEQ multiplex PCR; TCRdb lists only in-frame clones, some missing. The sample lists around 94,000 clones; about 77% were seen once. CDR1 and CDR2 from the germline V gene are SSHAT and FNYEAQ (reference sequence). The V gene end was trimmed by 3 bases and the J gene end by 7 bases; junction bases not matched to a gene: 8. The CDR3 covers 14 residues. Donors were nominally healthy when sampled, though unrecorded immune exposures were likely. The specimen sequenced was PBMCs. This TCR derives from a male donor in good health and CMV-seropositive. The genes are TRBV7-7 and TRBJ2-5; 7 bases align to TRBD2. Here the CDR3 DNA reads TGTGCCAGCAGCTTCGACTCAGGGAGGGGGACCCAGTACTTC. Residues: CASSFDSGRGTQYF.